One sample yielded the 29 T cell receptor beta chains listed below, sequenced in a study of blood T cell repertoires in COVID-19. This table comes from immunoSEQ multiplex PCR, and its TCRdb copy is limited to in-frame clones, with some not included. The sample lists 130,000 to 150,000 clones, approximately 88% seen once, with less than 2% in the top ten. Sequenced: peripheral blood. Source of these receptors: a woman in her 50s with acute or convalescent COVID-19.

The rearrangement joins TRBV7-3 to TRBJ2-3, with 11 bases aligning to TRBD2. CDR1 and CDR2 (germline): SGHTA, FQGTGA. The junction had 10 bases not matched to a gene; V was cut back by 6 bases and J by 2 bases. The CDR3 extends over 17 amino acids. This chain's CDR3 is CASSYSGLAGVTDTQYF. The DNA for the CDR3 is TGTGCCAGCAGTTACTCTGGACTAGCGGGCGTCACAGATACGCAGTATTTT.

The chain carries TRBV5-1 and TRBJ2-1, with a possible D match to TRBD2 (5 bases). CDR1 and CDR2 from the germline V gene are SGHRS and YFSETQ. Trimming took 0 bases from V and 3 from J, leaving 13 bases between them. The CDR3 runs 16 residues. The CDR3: CASSLVGEYSYNEQFF. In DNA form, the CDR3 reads TGCGCCAGCAGCTTGGTCGGGGAGTACAGCTACAATGAGCAGTTCTTC.

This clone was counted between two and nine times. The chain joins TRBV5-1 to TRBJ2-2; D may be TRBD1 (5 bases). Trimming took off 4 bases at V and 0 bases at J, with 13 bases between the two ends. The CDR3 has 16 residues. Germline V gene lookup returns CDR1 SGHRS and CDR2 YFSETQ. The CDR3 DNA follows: TGCGCCAGCAGCCTATCTGGGGCCACGAACACCGGGGAGCTGTTTTTT. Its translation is CASSLSGATNTGELFF.

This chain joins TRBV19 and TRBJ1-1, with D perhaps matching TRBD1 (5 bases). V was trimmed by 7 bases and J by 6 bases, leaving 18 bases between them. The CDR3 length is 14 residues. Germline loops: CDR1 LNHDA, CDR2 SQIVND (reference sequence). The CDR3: CASNPSQGGPEAFF. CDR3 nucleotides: TGTGCCAGTAATCCGAGCCAGGGAGGGCCTGAAGCTTTCTTT.

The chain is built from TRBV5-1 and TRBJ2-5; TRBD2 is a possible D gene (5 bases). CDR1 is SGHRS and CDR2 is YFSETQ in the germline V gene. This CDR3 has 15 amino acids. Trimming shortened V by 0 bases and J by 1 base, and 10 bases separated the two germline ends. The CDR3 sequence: CASSLAGVTQETQYF. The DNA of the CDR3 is TGCGCCAGCAGCTTGGCCGGGGTTACCCAAGAGACCCAGTACTTC.

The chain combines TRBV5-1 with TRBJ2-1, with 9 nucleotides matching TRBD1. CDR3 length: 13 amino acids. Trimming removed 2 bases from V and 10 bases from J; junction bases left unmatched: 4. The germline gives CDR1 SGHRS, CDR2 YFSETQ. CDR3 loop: CASSLQGAQEQFF. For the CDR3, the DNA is TGCGCCAGCAGCTTACAGGGGGCGCAGGAGCAGTTCTTC. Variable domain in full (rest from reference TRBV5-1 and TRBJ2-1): KAGVTQTPRYLIKTRGQQVTLSCSPISGHRSVSWYQQTPGQGLQFLFEYFSETQRNKGNFPGRFSGRQFSNSRSEMNVSTLELGDSALYLCASSLQGAQEQFFGPGTRLTVL.

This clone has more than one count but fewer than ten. This CDR3 is CASSYTGTEAFF. Here the CDR3 DNA reads TGTGCCAGCAGTTACACGGGCACTGAAGCTTTCTTT. V gene TRBV6-5 combines with J gene TRBJ1-1; no reliable D call. CDR3 length: 12 amino acids. The germline V and J ends were trimmed by 2 bases and 4 bases, with 5 bases remaining between them. Per the germline V gene, CDR1 is MNHEY and CDR2 is SVGAGI.

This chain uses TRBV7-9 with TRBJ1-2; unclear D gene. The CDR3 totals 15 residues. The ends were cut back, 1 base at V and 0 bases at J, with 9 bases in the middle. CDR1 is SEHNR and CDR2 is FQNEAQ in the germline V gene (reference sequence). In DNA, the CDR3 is TGTGCCAGCAGCTTAGAAGCACCTTCTAACTATGGCTACACCTTC. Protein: CASSLEAPSNYGYTF.

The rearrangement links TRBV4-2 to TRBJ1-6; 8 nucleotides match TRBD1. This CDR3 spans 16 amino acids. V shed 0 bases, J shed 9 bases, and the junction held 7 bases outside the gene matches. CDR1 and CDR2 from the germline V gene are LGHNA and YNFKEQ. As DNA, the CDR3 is TGTGCCAGCAGCCAAGATGGCAACAGGGGGGGTTCACCCCTCCACTTT. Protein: CASSQDGNRGGSPLHF.

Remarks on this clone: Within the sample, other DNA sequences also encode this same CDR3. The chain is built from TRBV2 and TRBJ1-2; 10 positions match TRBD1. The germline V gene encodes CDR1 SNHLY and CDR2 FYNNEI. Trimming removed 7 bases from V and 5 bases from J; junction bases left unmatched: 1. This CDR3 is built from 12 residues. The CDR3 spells CASKGQGYGYTF. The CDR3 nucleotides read TGTGCCAGCAAGGGACAGGGGTATGGCTACACCTTC.

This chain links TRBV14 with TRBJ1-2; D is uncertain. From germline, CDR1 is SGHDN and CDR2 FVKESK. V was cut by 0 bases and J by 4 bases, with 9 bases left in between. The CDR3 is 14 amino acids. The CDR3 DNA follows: TGTGCCAGCAGCCAAGATCCACGAGGCTATGGCTACACCTTC. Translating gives CASSQDPRGYGYTF.

The CDR3 is CASSARGGAGQPQHF. Here the CDR3 DNA reads TGTGCCAGCAGCGCAAGAGGGGGGGCGGGGCAGCCCCAGCATTTT. The chain links TRBV7-6 to TRBJ1-5; TRBD1 is a possible D gene (6 bases). V dropped 5 bases and J dropped 7 bases, with 18 bases sitting between them. Germline V gives CDR1 SGHVS, CDR2 FNYEAQ. The CDR3 is 15 amino acids.

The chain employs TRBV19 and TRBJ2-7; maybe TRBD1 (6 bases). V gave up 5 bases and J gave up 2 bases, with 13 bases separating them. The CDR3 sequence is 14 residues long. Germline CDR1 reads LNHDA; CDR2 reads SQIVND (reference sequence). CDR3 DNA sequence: TGTGCCAGTAGTCCCCGGACAGTTCCCTACGAGCAGTACTTC. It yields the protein CASSPRTVPYEQYF.

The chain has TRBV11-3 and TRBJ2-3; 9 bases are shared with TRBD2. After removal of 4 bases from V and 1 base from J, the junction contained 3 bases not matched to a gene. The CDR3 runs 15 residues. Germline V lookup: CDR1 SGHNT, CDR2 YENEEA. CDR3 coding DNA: TGTGCCAGCAGCTCCAGACTAGCGGGCACAGATACGCAGTATTTT. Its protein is CASSSRLAGTDTQYF.

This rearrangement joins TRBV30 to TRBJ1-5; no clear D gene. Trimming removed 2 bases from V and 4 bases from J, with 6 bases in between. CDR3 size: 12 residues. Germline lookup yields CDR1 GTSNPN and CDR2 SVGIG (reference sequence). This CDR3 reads CAWSTGNQPQHF. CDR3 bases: TGTGCCTGGAGTACGGGGAATCAGCCCCAGCATTTT.

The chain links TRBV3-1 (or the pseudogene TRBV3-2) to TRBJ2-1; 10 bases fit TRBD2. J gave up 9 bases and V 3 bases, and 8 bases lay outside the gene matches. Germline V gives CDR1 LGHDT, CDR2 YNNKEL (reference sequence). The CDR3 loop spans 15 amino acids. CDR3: CASSQGLAGDAEQFF. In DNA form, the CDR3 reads TGTGCCAGCAGCCAGGGCCTAGCGGGAGATGCTGAGCAGTTCTTC.

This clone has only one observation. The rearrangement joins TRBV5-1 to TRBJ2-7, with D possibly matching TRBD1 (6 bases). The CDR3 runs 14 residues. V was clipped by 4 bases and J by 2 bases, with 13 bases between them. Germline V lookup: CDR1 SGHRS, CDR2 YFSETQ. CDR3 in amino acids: CASSPSTGPYEQYF. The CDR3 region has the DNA TGCGCCAGCAGCCCCTCGACAGGACCCTACGAGCAGTACTTC.

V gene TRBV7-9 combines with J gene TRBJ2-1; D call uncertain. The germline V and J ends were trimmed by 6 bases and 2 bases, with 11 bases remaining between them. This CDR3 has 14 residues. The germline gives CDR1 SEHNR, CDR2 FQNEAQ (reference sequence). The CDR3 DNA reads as TGTGCCAGCAGTTCTGCCTCTACCTACAATGAGCAGTTCTTC. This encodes CASSSASTYNEQFF.

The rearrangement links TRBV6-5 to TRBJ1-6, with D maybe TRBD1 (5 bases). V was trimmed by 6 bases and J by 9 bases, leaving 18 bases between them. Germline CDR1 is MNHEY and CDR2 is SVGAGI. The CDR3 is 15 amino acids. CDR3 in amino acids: CASRALIKGISPLHF. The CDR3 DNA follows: TGTGCCAGCAGGGCCTTAATAAAGGGGATTTCACCCCTCCACTTT.

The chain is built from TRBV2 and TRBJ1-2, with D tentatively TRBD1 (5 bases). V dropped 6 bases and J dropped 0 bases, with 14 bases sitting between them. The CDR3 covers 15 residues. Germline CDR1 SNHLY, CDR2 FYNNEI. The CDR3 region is CASSNRQTPNYGYTF. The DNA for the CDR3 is TGTGCCAGCAGCAACCGACAGACCCCTAACTATGGCTACACCTTC.

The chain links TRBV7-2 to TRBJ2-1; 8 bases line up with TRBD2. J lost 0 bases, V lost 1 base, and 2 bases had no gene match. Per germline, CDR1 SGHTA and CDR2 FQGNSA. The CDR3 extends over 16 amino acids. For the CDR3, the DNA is TGTGCCAGCAGCTTAGATGGGACTAGCTCCTACAATGAGCAGTTCTTC. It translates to CASSLDGTSSYNEQFF.

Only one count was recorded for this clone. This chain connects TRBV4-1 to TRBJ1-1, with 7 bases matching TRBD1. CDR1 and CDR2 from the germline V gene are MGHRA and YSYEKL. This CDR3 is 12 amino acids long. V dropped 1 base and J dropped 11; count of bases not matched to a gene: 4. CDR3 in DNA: TGCGCCAGCAGCCAAGGGTCAGGGGGGGCTTTCTTT. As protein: CASSQGSGGAFF.

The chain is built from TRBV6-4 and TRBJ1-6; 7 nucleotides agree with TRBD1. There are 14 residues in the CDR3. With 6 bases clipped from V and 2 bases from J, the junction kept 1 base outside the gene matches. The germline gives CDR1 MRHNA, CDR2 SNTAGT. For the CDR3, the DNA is TGTGCCAGCAGAGGGGGCACCTATAATTCACCCCTCCACTTT. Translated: CASRGGTYNSPLHF.

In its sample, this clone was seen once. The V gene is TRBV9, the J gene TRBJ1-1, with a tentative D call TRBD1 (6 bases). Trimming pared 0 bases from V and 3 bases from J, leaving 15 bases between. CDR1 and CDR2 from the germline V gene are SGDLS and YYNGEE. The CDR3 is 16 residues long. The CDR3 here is CASSVDRGGIHTEAFF. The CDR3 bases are TGTGCCAGCAGCGTAGATAGGGGGGGCATACACACTGAAGCTTTCTTT.

CDR3 in amino acids: CASSSPGHYNEQFF. In nucleotides, the CDR3 is TGTGCCAGCAGTTCCCCTGGACACTACAATGAGCAGTTCTTC. The genes are TRBV27 and TRBJ2-1; TRBD1 is a possible D gene (5 bases). Germline V gene sequence: CDR1 MNHEY, CDR2 SMNVEV (reference sequence). Trimming left V 4 bases short and J 3 bases short, with 10 bases between. CDR3 length: 14 residues.

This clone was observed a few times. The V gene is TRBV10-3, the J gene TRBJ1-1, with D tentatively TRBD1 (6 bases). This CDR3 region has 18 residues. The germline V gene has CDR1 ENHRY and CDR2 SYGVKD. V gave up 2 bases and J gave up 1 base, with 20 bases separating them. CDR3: CAISETVRTVLGNTEAFF. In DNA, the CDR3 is TGTGCCATCAGTGAGACCGTTCGGACAGTTTTAGGGAACACTGAAGCTTTCTTT.

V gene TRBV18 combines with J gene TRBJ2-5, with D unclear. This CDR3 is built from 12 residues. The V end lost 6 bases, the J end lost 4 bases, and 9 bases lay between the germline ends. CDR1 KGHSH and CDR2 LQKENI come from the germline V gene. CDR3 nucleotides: TGTGCCAGCTCCCCCCCGGGAGAGACCCAGTACTTC. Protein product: CASSPPGETQYF. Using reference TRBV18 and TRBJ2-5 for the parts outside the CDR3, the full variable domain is NAGVMQNPRHLVRRRGQEARLRCSPMKGHSHVYWYRQLPEEGLKFMVYLQKENIIDESGMPKERFSAEFPKEGPSILRIQQVVRGDSAAYFCASSPPGETQYFGPGTRLLVL.

This CDR3 is CASSLTDGTGFEDTQYF. The CDR3 coding sequence is TGTGCCAGCTCCCTAACGGACGGGACAGGGTTTGAAGATACGCAGTATTTT. This rearrangement joins TRBV18 to TRBJ2-3; 9 nucleotides align to TRBD1. The CDR3 totals 17 residues. Germline trimming cut 6 bases from V and 5 bases from J; bases unmatched to any gene: 15. Germline V CDR1 and CDR2: KGHSH, LQKENI.

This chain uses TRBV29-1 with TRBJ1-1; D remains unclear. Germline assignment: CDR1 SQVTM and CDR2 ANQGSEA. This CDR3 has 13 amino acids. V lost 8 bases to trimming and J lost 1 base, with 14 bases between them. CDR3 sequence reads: CSTYGDPNTEAFF. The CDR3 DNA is TGCAGCACCTACGGAGACCCGAACACTGAAGCTTTCTTT.